The clone carrying this TCR beta chain has only a few counts. The sample is drawn from a study of early T cells in non-severe SARS-CoV-2 infection. Study background: The study sequenced bulk RNA from unsorted whole blood, with chains unpaired.

TCRdb re-called the 5' RACE reads through MiXCR, storing one row per CDR3 protein. The table shows tens of thousands of distinct CDR3 sequences, with about 8.9% occurring only once. The CDR3 sequence is 12 residues long. Trimming took 2 bases from V and 10 from J, leaving 9 bases between them. Per germline, CDR1 MNHNS and CDR2 SASEGT. The V and J genes are TRBV6-1 and TRBJ2-1, with D uncertain. This clonotype was obtained from an adult who was a healthcare worker with PCR-confirmed SARS-CoV-2 infection or an uninfected control (not recorded which). The sequencing input was whole blood. In DNA form, the CDR3 reads TGTGCCAGCAGTGAATATCGTGGAGAGCAGTTCTTC. The encoded protein is CASSEYRGEQFF.